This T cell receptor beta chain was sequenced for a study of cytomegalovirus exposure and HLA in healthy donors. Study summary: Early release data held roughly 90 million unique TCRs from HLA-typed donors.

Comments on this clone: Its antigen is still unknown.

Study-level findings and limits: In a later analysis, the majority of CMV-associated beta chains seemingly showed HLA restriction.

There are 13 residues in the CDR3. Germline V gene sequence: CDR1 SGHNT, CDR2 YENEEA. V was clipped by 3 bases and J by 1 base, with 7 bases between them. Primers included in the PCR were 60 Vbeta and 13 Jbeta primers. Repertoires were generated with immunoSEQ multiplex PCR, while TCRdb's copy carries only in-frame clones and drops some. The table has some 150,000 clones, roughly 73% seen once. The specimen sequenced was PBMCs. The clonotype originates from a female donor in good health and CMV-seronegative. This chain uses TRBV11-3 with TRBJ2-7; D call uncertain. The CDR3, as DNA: TGTGCCAGCAGCTTCCGCGAATCCTACGAGCAGTACTTC. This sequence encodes CASSFRESYEQYF.